Sequencing of this T cell receptor beta chain was carried out in a study of STAT3 mutations in large granular lymphocyte leukemia. Across the whole study: Canonical activating STAT3 mutations were detected in roughly half of the longitudinally sequenced T-LGLL patients. Study-level findings and limits: Samples missed the first appearance of the clone. In T-cell large granular lymphocyte leukemia, about half of patients showed multiple immunodominant subclonotypes. In some patients, a small highly pathogenic clone possibly went undetected. Some patients had dominant TCR clones larger than their STAT3 mutant burden.

The CDR3 sequence is 15 residues long. V was pared by 0 bases and J by 2 bases, with 1 base of the junction left unmatched. Germline assignment: CDR1 PRHDT and CDR2 FYEKMQ (reference sequence). To note about this clone: Its antigen is undetermined.

TCRdb's copy holds only in-frame clones and misses some; the assay was immunoSEQ multiplex PCR. Of more than 2,500 clones listed, approximately 87% were seen once; the top ten hold 40% to 55%. The V call is TRBV13, the J call TRBJ2-5; 9 bases match TRBD2. This sequence originates from a man aged 35 to 55 with T-cell large granular lymphocyte leukemia. Some clones in this sample may be carry-over from other donors' samples. The sample taken for sequencing was peripheral blood mononuclear cells. This chain's CDR3 is CASSLGAGGQETQYF. DNA of the CDR3: TGTGCCAGCAGCTTAGGTGCGGGGGGGCAAGAGACCCAGTACTTC.